This T cell receptor (beta chain) was retrieved from a study of blood T cell repertoires in COVID-19. Germline CDR1 is SQVTM and CDR2 is ANQGSEA. The junction had 5 bases not matched to a gene; V was cut back by 7 bases and J by 3 bases. The CDR3 spans 12 residues. TCRdb's table, derived via immunoSEQ multiplex PCR, lists solely in-frame clones and lacks some. Counted here are roughly 140,000 clones, 88% occurring once; the ten biggest clones make up roughly 28%. The source of this sequence is a human donor in a cohort sampled during active COVID-19. The rearrangement uses TRBV29-1 and TRBJ1-2; 7 nucleotides match TRBD1. The sample comprised peripheral blood. The CDR3 loop is CSARQGDYGYTF. The CDR3 nucleotides read TGCAGCGCCAGACAGGGCGACTATGGCTACACCTTC.